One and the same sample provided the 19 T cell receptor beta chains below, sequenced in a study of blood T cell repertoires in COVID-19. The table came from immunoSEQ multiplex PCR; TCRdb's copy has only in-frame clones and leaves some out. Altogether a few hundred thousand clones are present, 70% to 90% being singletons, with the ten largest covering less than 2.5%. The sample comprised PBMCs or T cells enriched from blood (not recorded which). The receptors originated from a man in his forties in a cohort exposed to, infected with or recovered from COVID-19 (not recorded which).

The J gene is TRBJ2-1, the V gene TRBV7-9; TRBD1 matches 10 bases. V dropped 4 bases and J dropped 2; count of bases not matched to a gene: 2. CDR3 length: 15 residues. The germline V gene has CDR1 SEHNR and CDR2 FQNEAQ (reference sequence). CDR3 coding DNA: TGTGCCAGCAGCTCCGGACAGGGGGCCTACAATGAGCAGTTCTTC. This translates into CASSSGQGAYNEQFF.

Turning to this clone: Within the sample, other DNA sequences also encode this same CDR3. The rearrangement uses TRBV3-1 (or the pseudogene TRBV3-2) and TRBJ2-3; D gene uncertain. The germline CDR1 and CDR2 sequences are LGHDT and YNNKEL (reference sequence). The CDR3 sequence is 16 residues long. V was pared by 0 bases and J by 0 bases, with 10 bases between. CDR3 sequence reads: CASSQDLGASTDTQYF. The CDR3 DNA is TGTGCCAGCAGCCAAGATCTCGGTGCTAGCACAGATACGCAGTATTTT.

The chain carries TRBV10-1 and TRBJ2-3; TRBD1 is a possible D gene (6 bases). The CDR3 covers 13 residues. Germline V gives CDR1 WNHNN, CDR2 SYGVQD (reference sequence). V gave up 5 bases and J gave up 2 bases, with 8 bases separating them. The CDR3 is CASSTGNTDTQYF. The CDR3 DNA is TGCGCCAGCAGTACAGGGAACACAGATACGCAGTATTTT.

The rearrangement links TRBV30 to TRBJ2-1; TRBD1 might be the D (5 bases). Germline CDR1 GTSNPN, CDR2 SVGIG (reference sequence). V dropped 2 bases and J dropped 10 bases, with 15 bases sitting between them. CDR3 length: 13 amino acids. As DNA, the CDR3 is TGTGCCTGGAGTCCCTACCCGAGACAGGAGCAGTTCTTC. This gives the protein CAWSPYPRQEQFF.

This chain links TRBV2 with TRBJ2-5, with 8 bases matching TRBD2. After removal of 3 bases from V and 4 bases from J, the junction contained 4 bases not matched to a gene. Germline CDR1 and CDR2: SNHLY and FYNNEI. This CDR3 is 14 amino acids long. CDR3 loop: CASSEGTRRETQYF. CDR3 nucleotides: TGTGCCAGCAGTGAGGGGACTAGGAGAGAGACCCAGTACTTC.

The CDR3 nucleotides are TGTGCCAGCAGCCCACAAGGTCTAGCACTTCCCTACGAGCAGTACTTC. Its translation: CASSPQGLALPYEQYF. The chain is built from TRBV9 and TRBJ2-7, with D possibly TRBD2 on 5 matching bases. This CDR3 region has 16 residues. The V and J ends lost 4 bases and 2 bases respectively, with 19 bases between them. The germline V gene encodes CDR1 SGDLS and CDR2 YYNGEE.

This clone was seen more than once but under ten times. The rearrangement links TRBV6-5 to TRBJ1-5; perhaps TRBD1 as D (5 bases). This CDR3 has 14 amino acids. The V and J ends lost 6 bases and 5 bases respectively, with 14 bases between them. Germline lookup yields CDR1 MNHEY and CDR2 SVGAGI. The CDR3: CASSPQGQDQPQHF. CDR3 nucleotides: TGTGCCAGCAGCCCGCAGGGTCAGGATCAGCCCCAGCATTTT.

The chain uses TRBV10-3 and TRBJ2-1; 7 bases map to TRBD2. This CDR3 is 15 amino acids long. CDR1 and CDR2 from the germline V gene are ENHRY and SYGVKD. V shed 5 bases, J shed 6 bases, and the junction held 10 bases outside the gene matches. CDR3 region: CAISRIRTGGNEQFF. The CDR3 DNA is TGTGCCATCAGTAGAATTAGAACGGGAGGCAATGAGCAGTTCTTC.

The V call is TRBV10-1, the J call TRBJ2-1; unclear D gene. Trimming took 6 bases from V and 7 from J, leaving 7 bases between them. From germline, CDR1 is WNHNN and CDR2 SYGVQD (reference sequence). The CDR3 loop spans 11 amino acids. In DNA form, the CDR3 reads TGCGCCAGCAGCCTCGGTAATGAGCAGTTCTTC. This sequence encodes CASSLGNEQFF.

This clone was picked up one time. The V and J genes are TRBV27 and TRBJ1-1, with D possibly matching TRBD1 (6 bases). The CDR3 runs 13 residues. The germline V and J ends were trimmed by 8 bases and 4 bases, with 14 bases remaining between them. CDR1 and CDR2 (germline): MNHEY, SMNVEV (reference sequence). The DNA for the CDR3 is TGTGCCAGCGGCAGGGGTTCTGGCACTGAAGCTTTCTTT. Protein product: CASGRGSGTEAFF.

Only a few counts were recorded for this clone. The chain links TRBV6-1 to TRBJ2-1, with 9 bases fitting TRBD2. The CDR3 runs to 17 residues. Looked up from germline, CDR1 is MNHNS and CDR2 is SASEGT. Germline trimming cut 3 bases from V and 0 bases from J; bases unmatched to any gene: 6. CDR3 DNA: TGTGCCAGCAGTGACCCACTAGCGGGCCTCTCCTACAATGAGCAGTTCTTC. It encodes CASSDPLAGLSYNEQFF.

The CDR3 sequence: CASSYDRGPYNEQFF. In DNA form, the CDR3 reads TGTGCCAGCAGCTATGACAGGGGGCCCTACAATGAGCAGTTCTTC. The genes are TRBV5-4 and TRBJ2-1, with TRBD1 matching 10 bases. CDR3 length: 15 amino acids. V lost 3 bases, J lost 2 bases, and 2 bases stayed unmatched. CDR1 and CDR2 (germline): SGHNT, YYREEE (reference sequence).

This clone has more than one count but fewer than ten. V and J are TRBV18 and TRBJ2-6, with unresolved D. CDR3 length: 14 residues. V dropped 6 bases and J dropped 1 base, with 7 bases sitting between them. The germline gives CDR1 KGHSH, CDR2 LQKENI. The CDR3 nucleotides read TGTGCCAGCTCCCTGGCTTCTGGGGCCAACGTCCTGACTTTC. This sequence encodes CASSLASGANVLTF. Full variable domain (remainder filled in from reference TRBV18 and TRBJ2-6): NAGVMQNPRHLVRRRGQEARLRCSPMKGHSHVYWYRQLPEEGLKFMVYLQKENIIDESGMPKERFSAEFPKEGPSILRIQQVVRGDSAAYFCASSLASGANVLTFGAGSRLTVL.

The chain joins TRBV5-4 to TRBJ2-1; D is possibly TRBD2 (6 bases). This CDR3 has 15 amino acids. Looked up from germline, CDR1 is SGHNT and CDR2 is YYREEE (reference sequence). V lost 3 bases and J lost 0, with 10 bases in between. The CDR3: CASSWGLSSYNEQFF. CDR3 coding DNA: TGTGCCAGCAGCTGGGGACTGAGCTCCTACAATGAGCAGTTCTTC.

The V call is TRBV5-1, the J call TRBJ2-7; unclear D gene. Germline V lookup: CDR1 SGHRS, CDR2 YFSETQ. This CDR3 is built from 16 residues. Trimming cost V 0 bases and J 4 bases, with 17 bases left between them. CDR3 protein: CASSLEYGSQSYEQYF. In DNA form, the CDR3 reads TGCGCCAGCAGCTTGGAATACGGGTCCCAGAGTTACGAGCAGTACTTC.

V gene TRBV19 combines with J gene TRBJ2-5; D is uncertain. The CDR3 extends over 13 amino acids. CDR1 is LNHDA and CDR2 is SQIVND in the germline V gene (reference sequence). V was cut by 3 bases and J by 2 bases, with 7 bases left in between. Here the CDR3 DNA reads TGTGCCAGTAGTATTGCGGAACAAGAGACCCAGTACTTC. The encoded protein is CASSIAEQETQYF.

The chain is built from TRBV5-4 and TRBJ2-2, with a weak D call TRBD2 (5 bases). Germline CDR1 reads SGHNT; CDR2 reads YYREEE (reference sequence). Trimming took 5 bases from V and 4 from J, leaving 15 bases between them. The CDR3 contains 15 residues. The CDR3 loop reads CASSRTAVITGELFF. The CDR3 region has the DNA TGTGCCAGCAGTCGTACAGCGGTAATCACCGGGGAGCTGTTTTTT. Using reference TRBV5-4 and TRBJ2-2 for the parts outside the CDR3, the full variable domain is ETGVTQSPTHLIKTRGQQVTLRCSSQSGHNTVSWYQQALGQGPQFIFQYYREEENGRGNFPPRFSGLQFPNYSSELNVNALELDDSALYLCASSRTAVITGELFFGEGSRLTVL.

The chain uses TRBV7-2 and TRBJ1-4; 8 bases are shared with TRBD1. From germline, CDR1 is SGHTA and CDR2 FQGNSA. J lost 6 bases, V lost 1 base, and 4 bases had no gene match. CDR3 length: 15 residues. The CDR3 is CASSLVQGADEKLFF. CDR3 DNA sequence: TGTGCCAGCAGCTTAGTTCAGGGGGCGGATGAAAAACTGTTTTTT.

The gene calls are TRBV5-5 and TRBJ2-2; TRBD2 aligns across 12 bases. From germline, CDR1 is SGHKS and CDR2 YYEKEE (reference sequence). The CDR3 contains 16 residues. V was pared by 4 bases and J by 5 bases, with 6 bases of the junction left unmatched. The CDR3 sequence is CASSLGLAGQTGELFF. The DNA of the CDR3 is TGTGCCAGCAGCCTTGGACTAGCGGGACAAACCGGGGAGCTGTTTTTT.